The T cell receptor beta chain under discussion was sequenced for a study of blood T cell repertoires in COVID-19. Study in general: COVID-19 samples, acute and convalescent, were from the United States, Italy and Spain. PBMCs, B-cell-depleted T cells, or T cells were the source of the cDNA or gDNA that made up the material.

Source study methods: Counts of nucleated cells, estimated from reference gene primer amplification, were obtained. TCRdb's copy holds only in-frame clones and misses some; the assay was immunoSEQ multiplex PCR. That table supplies the V and J calls and clone size; D and trimming were determined from the DNA. The data show 100,000 to 150,000 clones, 87% seen once. V lost 2 bases, J lost 5 bases, and 14 bases stayed unmatched. CDR1 is GTSNPN, CDR2 SVGIG, per germline (reference sequence). The CDR3 is 18 amino acids. Sequenced material: peripheral blood. The J gene is TRBJ2-7, the V gene TRBV30; 14 bases map to TRBD2. This TCR was recovered from a woman aged 55-70 years with acute or convalescent COVID-19. CDR3 sequence: CAWSSGLAGGRLLDEQYF. As DNA, the CDR3 is TGTGCCTGGAGTTCCGGACTAGCGGGAGGCCGCCTTCTTGACGAGCAGTACTTC. Together with reference TRBV30 and TRBJ2-7, the CDR3 gives the full variable domain: SQTIHQWPATLVQPVGSPLSLECTVEGTSNPNLYWYRQAAGRGLQLLFYSVGIGQISSEVPQNLSASRPQDRQFILSSKKLLLSDSGFYLCAWSSGLAGGRLLDEQYFGPGTRLTVT.